The 18 T cell receptor beta chains below all came from one sample that was sequenced in a study of T cell changes during pregnancy in multiple sclerosis. The protocol was immunoSEQ multiplex PCR, while the TCRdb copy is restricted to in-frame clones and leaves out a portion. The sample yields 45,000 to 55,000 clones, approximately 92% seen once. The sample was peripheral blood, taken after pregnancy. The receptors were gathered from a female donor with multiple sclerosis, enrolled in a pregnancy study.

The chain employs TRBV7-2 and TRBJ2-2; D might be TRBD1 (6 bases). This CDR3 is 17 amino acids long. V lost 5 bases, J lost 4 bases, and 20 bases lay in between. The germline gives CDR1 SGHTA, CDR2 FQGNSA. This CDR3 reads CASSHGQAGDGTGELFF. In DNA, the CDR3 is TGTGCCAGCAGCCATGGGCAGGCAGGGGATGGCACCGGGGAGCTGTTTTTT.

The CDR3, as DNA: TGTGCCCCCTCCTTGGGACAGGGGCGAGGGGATACGCAGTATTTT. This codes for CAPSLGQGRGDTQYF. This chain joins TRBV21-1 and TRBJ2-3; the D segment call TRBD1 is taken from the table without a DNA check. TRBV21-1 is shown as a pseudogene. The CDR3 is 15 amino acids.

The V and J genes are TRBV6-6 and TRBJ2-3; D unclear. The germline gives CDR1 MNHNY, CDR2 SVGAGI (reference sequence). The CDR3 spans 12 residues. V shed 0 bases and J shed 6 bases, with 4 bases lying between them. CDR3 sequence reads: CASSYSEDTQYF. The CDR3 DNA sequence: TGTGCCAGCAGTTACTCCGAGGATACGCAGTATTTT.

The V and J genes are TRBV19 and TRBJ1-5, with D unclear. Germline V lookup: CDR1 LNHDA, CDR2 SQIVND (reference sequence). Trimming left V 5 bases short and J 0 bases short, with 11 bases between. The CDR3 is 15 residues long. CDR3 sequence: CASSVTAYSNQPQHF. The CDR3 region has the DNA TGTGCCAGTAGTGTGACTGCCTATAGCAATCAGCCCCAGCATTTT.

The gene calls are TRBV27 and TRBJ2-7; 7 bases are shared with TRBD1. Looked up from germline, CDR1 is MNHEY and CDR2 is SMNVEV (reference sequence). Trimming took 8 bases from V and 0 from J; bases not matched to a gene: 4. This CDR3 region has 13 residues. CDR3 bases: TGTGCCAGCGGGACAGCCTTCTCCTACGAGCAGTACTTC. Encoded protein: CASGTAFSYEQYF.

The rearrangement joins TRBV5-6 to TRBJ1-5; 10 nucleotides line up with TRBD1. CDR3 size: 16 residues. Germline V gene sequence: CDR1 SGHDT, CDR2 YYEEEE. The trim removed 0 bases at V and 3 bases at J, leaving 3 bases unmatched. CDR3 sequence: CASSLAGQGYNQPQHF. The CDR3 DNA reads TGTGCCAGCAGCTTGGCGGGACAGGGGTACAATCAGCCCCAGCATTTT.

This CDR3 is CASSYSMSGDGEKLFF. The CDR3 nucleotides read TGTGCCAGCAGTTACTCGATGTCAGGGGACGGTGAAAAACTGTTTTTT. This chain uses TRBV6-6 with TRBJ1-4; D is possibly TRBD1 (6 bases). Germline-derived CDR1 and CDR2 are MNHNY and SVGAGI (reference sequence). This CDR3 contains 16 residues. V was trimmed by 0 bases and J by 7 bases, leaving 15 bases between them.

The chain carries TRBV7-6 and TRBJ1-1; the D gene is possibly TRBD1 (5 bases). The CDR3 length is 14 residues. The V end was cut by 3 bases, the J end by 4 bases, with 12 bases between. CDR1 and CDR2 (germline): SGHVS, FNYEAQ. CDR3 sequence: CASSFGGWSTEAFF. In DNA form, the CDR3 reads TGTGCCAGCAGCTTCGGGGGGTGGAGCACTGAAGCTTTCTTT.

Concerning this clone itself: Compared with germline, one end of the junction differs, possibly owing to a read error. The chain couples TRBV29-1 to TRBJ1-2, with 7 bases matching TRBD1. Looked up from germline, CDR1 is SQVTM and CDR2 is ANQGSEA. The CDR3 has 13 residues. CDR3 bases: TGCAGCGTTGAAGTTTGGGACAGTTATGACTACACCTTC. As protein: CSVEVWDSYDYTF.

This rearrangement joins TRBV21-1 to TRBJ1-2; the table names TRBD1, a call not compared with the DNA. TRBV21-1 constitutes a pseudogene. This CDR3 region has 13 residues. CDR3 nucleotide sequence: TGTGCCACCCGAAGGACAGGCGGCTATGGCTACACCTTC. It is translated as CATRRTGGYGYTF.

The V call is TRBV30, the J call TRBJ2-5; a weak D match, TRBD1 (5 bases). Trimming shortened V by 6 bases and J by 2 bases, and 7 bases separated the two germline ends. Germline V lookup: CDR1 GTSNPN, CDR2 SVGIG (reference sequence). CDR3 size: 11 residues. The CDR3 region has the DNA TGTGCCTGTCAGGGACAAGAGACCCAGTACTTC. It specifies CACQGQETQYF.

The gene calls are TRBV19 and TRBJ1-4; 8 bases match TRBD1. The V segment lost 1 base and the J segment 5 bases; nucleotides outside the gene matches: 6. The germline V gene encodes CDR1 LNHDA and CDR2 SQIVND (reference sequence). This CDR3 is 16 amino acids long. The CDR3 DNA reads TGTGCCAGTAGTATAGTGGCCGGACAGGGAAATGAAAAACTGTTTTTT. The encoded protein is CASSIVAGQGNEKLFF.

CDR3 in amino acids: CASSLLPPGAPNTGELFF. CDR3 DNA sequence: TGTGCCAGCAGCTTACTCCCCCCCGGAGCTCCGAACACCGGGGAGCTGTTTTTT. V is TRBV7-3 and J is TRBJ2-2; D uncertain. Trimming removed 2 bases from V and 0 bases from J, with 16 bases in between. Per germline, CDR1 SGHTA and CDR2 FQGTGA. The CDR3 sequence is 18 residues long.

This chain links TRBV6-4 with TRBJ2-3; possibly TRBD1 for D (6 bases). The CDR3 sequence is 15 residues long. V lost 0 bases, J lost 6 bases, and 13 bases lay in between. From germline, CDR1 is MRHNA and CDR2 SNTAGT. CDR3 bases: TGTGCCAGCAGTGACTCGAATGGGGGCGCGGATACGCAGTATTTT. Residues: CASSDSNGGADTQYF.

V usage is TRBV7-2 and J usage is TRBJ1-2, with D perhaps matching TRBD1 (5 bases). CDR1 is SGHTA, CDR2 FQGNSA, per germline. V dropped 8 bases and J dropped 2 bases, with 9 bases sitting between them. The CDR3 has 12 amino acids. CDR3 sequence (DNA): TGTGCCAGCTCGGGGGTGAACTATGGCTACACCTTC. It translates to CASSGVNYGYTF.

This clone was recorded a few times. CDR3 protein: CASSYSAGSNYGYTF. The CDR3 DNA sequence: TGTGCCAGCAGTTACTCGGCAGGTTCAAACTATGGCTACACCTTC. The chain is built from TRBV6-5 and TRBJ1-2; D remains unclear. Germline values: CDR1 MNHEY, CDR2 SVGAGI. V lost 0 bases, J lost 2 bases, and 10 bases lay in between. The CDR3 is 15 amino acids.

The V call is TRBV6-5, the J call TRBJ1-3; TRBD1 aligns across 8 bases. The V segment lost 7 bases and the J segment 4 bases; nucleotides outside the gene matches: 9. The CDR3 contains 15 residues. Germline assignment: CDR1 MNHEY and CDR2 SVGAGI. The CDR3 is CASTRGQSPGNTIYF. The CDR3 DNA is TGTGCCAGCACCAGGGGGCAAAGCCCCGGAAACACCATATATTTT.

The chain uses TRBV30 and TRBJ2-5, with 7 bases aligning to TRBD2. The CDR3 sequence is 12 residues long. Per the germline V gene, CDR1 is GTSNPN and CDR2 is SVGIG (reference sequence). The V gene end was trimmed by 8 bases and the J gene end by 5 bases; junction bases not matched to a gene: 8. The CDR3 here is CARGWRGETQYF. Here the CDR3 DNA reads TGTGCCCGTGGTTGGCGGGGGGAGACCCAGTACTTC.